This TCR beta chain comes out of a study of blood T cell repertoires in COVID-19. Study-level background: Sample material is recorded as cDNA or gDNA derived from T cells, B-cell-depleted T cells, or PBMCs.

The CDR3 spans 14 residues. V dropped 0 bases and J dropped 1; count of bases not matched to a gene: 0. CDR1 and CDR2 from the germline V gene are SGHRS and YFSETQ. Per the authors' pipeline: By means of reference gene primer amplification, nucleated cell counts were estimated. The repertoire was sequenced with immunoSEQ multiplex PCR; TCRdb's copy has only in-frame clones and lacks some. V and J calls and clone size follow that table, whereas D and trimming were derived from the DNA. The sample has about 89,000 clones; more than 85% are singletons. Sequencing input: peripheral blood. V gene TRBV5-1 combines with J gene TRBJ2-5, with 7 bases fitting TRBD2. This clonotype was sampled from a human donor with active COVID-19. The donor label of this sample is uncertain. The chain's CDR3 is CASSLAGGQETQYF. CDR3 in DNA: TGCGCCAGCAGCTTGGCGGGGGGCCAAGAGACCCAGTACTTC.